This entry describes one T cell receptor beta chain. Its antigen is not identified. Preparation of the TCRbeta library used unique molecular identifiers. TCRdb reanalysed the PCR reads using MiXCR and keeps one entry per CDR3 protein. Here the sample spans 800,000 to 1,000,000 distinct CDR3 sequences, roughly 29% being singletons. The data originate from a study of T-cell reconstitution after alpha-beta-depleted transplantation in children. Findings of the study overall: Alpha-beta T cells about two months after transplant reportedly derived from several hundred expanded graft clones. T-cell counts and diversity were attributed mostly to newly produced T cells one year after transplant.

Germline lookup yields CDR1 MGHRA and CDR2 YSYEKL. V dropped 7 bases and J dropped 2 bases, with 21 bases sitting between them. The CDR3 sequence is 17 residues long. This chain joins TRBV4-1 and TRBJ1-3; no clear D. The material sequenced was PBMCs, mostly from graft donor cells, taken 360 days after TCRalphabeta/CD19-depleted stem cell transplant. The origin of this receptor is a boy under three years old who had a stem cell transplant for SCID, so the T cells may come from the graft donor. The CDR3 nucleotides are TGCGCCAGCAATTTCGATCCCTCCCAAAAGGCTGGAAACACCATATATTTT. This encodes CASNFDPSQKAGNTIYF.